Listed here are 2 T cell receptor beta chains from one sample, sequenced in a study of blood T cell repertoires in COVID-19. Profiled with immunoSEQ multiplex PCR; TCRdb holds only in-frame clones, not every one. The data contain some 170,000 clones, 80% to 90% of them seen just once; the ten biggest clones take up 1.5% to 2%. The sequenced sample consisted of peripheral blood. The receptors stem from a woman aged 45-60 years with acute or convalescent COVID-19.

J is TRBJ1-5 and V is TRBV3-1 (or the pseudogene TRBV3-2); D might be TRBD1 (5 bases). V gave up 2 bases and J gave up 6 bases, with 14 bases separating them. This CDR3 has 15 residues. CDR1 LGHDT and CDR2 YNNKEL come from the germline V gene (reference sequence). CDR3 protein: CASSQTWGGGQPQHF. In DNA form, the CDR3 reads TGTGCCAGCAGCCAAACCTGGGGGGGAGGTCAGCCCCAGCATTTT.

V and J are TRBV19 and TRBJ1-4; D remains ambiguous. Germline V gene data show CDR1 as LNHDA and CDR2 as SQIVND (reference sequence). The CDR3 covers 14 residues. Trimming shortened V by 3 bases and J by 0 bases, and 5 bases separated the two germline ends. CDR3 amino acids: CASSIAATNEKLFF. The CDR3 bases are TGTGCCAGTAGTATCGCGGCAACTAATGAAAAACTGTTTTTT.